A selection of T cell receptor beta chains follows, all from one sample in a study of cytomegalovirus exposure and HLA in healthy donors. Sequencing was performed with immunoSEQ multiplex PCR; in TCRdb, only in-frame clones are kept and a portion is missing. The data show more than 85,000 clones, roughly 80% seen once. Sequenced: PBMCs. The receptors come from a man aged 25 to 40 in good health and CMV-seropositive. Both conserved end residues are part of each CDR3. Fields, in order: V gene, clone size, J gene, D gene, CDR3 DNA, CDR3 protein. D genes are given only for firm matches. Not all rows give a size; the values are once, few, many and, for expanded clones, a class.

V gene: TRBV6-4
clone size: once
J gene: TRBJ1-6
D gene: -
CDR3 DNA: TGTGCCAGCAGTGACCAGGGGTATAATTCACCCCTCCACTTT
CDR3 protein: CASSDQGYNSPLHF

V gene: TRBV9
clone size: -
J gene: TRBJ2-5
D gene: TRBD2
CDR3 DNA: TGTGCCAGCAGCCCAGGGACTAGCGGGGGGGCTTGGCAAGAGACCCAGTACTTC
CDR3 protein: CASSPGTSGGAWQETQYF

V gene: TRBV7-9
clone size: -
J gene: TRBJ2-1
D gene: TRBD1
CDR3 DNA: TGTGCCAGCAGCCGAGACAGGGGGGTTTACAATGAGCAGTTCTTC
CDR3 protein: CASSRDRGVYNEQFF

V gene: TRBV6-6
clone size: few
J gene: TRBJ2-5
D gene: TRBD1
CDR3 DNA: TGTGCCAGCAGTCAGACACGACAGGGGGGACTAGAGACCCAGTACTTC
CDR3 protein: CASSQTRQGGLETQYF

V gene: TRBV27
clone size: -
J gene: TRBJ2-3
D gene: TRBD2
CDR3 DNA: TGTGCCAGCAGCCCAGCGGGGCCAGATACGCAGTATTTT
CDR3 protein: CASSPAGPDTQYF

V gene: TRBV30
clone size: -
J gene: TRBJ1-4
D gene: TRBD1
CDR3 DNA: TGTGCCTGGAGTGTACCCGGCAGGGGGTCGGAACTGTTTTTT
CDR3 protein: CAWSVPGRGSELFF

V gene: TRBV7-9
clone size: -
J gene: TRBJ1-2
D gene: -
CDR3 DNA: TGTGCCAGCAGCCAGGGTAACTATGGCTACACCTTC
CDR3 protein: CASSQGNYGYTF

V gene: TRBV5-6
clone size: -
J gene: TRBJ2-7
D gene: TRBD1
CDR3 DNA: TGTGCCAGCAGCTCCCGGGACAGTGGCTCCGGGCAGTACTTC
CDR3 protein: CASSSRDSGSGQYF

V gene: TRBV5-4
clone size: -
J gene: TRBJ1-1
D gene: TRBD1
CDR3 DNA: TGTGCCAGCAGCTTGGCCGAGACAGGGGGGTATACTGAAGCTTTCTTT
CDR3 protein: CASSLAETGGYTEAFF

V gene: TRBV27
clone size: once
J gene: TRBJ1-2
D gene: -
CDR3 DNA: TGTGCCAGCAGTTTCGCAGGGCCTAACTATGGCTACACCTTC
CDR3 protein: CASSFAGPNYGYTF

V gene: TRBV19
clone size: -
J gene: TRBJ1-1
D gene: -
CDR3 DNA: TGTGCCAGTAGTAAGTCCGGCGGGACCCAAGCCAAGAACACTGAAGCTTTCTTT
CDR3 protein: CASSKSGGTQAKNTEAFF

V gene: TRBV5-6
clone size: -
J gene: TRBJ2-7
D gene: -
CDR3 DNA: TGTGCCAGCAGCGGGGCCCTCTCCTACGAGCAGTACTTC
CDR3 protein: CASSGALSYEQYF

V gene: TRBV7-2
clone size: -
J gene: TRBJ2-7
D gene: -
CDR3 DNA: TGTGCCAGCACCGTCGGGGTCTCAAATTTCTACGAGCAGTACTTC
CDR3 protein: CASTVGVSNFYEQYF

V gene: TRBV7-2
clone size: few
J gene: TRBJ1-1
D gene: -
CDR3 DNA: TGTGCCAGCAGCTTACACGGGGGGTGGGTCACTGAAGCTTTCTTT
CDR3 protein: CASSLHGGWVTEAFF

V gene: TRBV7-9
clone size: -
J gene: TRBJ2-3
D gene: TRBD2
CDR3 DNA: TGTGCCAGCAGCCGCTCGACTAGCGGGGGCGACGATAGCACAGATACGCAGTATTTT
CDR3 protein: CASSRSTSGGDDSTDTQYF

V gene: TRBV30
clone size: few
J gene: TRBJ2-7
D gene: -
CDR3 DNA: TGTGCCTGGAACTTACCCAACCACGAGCAGTACTTC
CDR3 protein: CAWNLPNHEQYF

V gene: TRBV19
clone size: -
J gene: TRBJ2-1
D gene: -
CDR3 DNA: TGTGCCAGTAACCGCAGGGGGGAGACCTACAATGAGCAGTTCTTC
CDR3 protein: CASNRRGETYNEQFF

V gene: TRBV28
clone size: -
J gene: TRBJ1-2
D gene: TRBD1
CDR3 DNA: TGTGCCAGCAGTTCTTTTGACCGGGACAGGTTTTTCTATGGCTACACCTTC
CDR3 protein: CASSSFDRDRFFYGYTF

V gene: TRBV7-9
clone size: -
J gene: TRBJ2-1
D gene: TRBD2
CDR3 DNA: TGTGCCAGCAGCCGGACTAGTCTGGTTTACAATGAGCAGTTCTTC
CDR3 protein: CASSRTSLVYNEQFF

V gene: TRBV7-2
clone size: -
J gene: TRBJ1-6
D gene: -
CDR3 DNA: TGTGCCAGCAGCTTACGGGGTCTGGATAATTCACCCCTCCACTTT
CDR3 protein: CASSLRGLDNSPLHF

V gene: TRBV5-6
clone size: -
J gene: TRBJ2-7
D gene: TRBD1
CDR3 DNA: TGTGCCAGCTCGGGGGACAGGCGAACCTACGAGCAGTACTTC
CDR3 protein: CASSGDRRTYEQYF

V gene: TRBV7-8
clone size: -
J gene: TRBJ2-2
D gene: -
CDR3 DNA: TGTGCCAGCAACTCGGGACTTCCCACCACCGGGGAGCTGTTTTTT
CDR3 protein: CASNSGLPTTGELFF

V gene: TRBV15
clone size: -
J gene: TRBJ2-3
D gene: -
CDR3 DNA: TGTGCCACCAGCAGAGCAGGGGGGTCTTGGGATACGCAGTATTTT
CDR3 protein: CATSRAGGSWDTQYF

V gene: TRBV6-5
clone size: -
J gene: TRBJ1-5
D gene: -
CDR3 DNA: TGTGCCAGCACCCCAGGGGACCTTAATCAGCCCCAGCATTTT
CDR3 protein: CASTPGDLNQPQHF

V gene: TRBV4-1
clone size: few
J gene: TRBJ1-5
D gene: TRBD1
CDR3 DNA: TGCGCCAGCAGCCAAGAAGGGACAGGGAGGGGTCAGCCCCAGCATTTT
CDR3 protein: CASSQEGTGRGQPQHF

V gene: TRBV2
clone size: -
J gene: TRBJ1-5
D gene: TRBD1
CDR3 DNA: TGTGCCAGCAAGACCGGGACAGGGTACAATCAGCCCCAGCATTTT
CDR3 protein: CASKTGTGYNQPQHF

V gene: TRBV19
clone size: -
J gene: TRBJ1-1
D gene: -
CDR3 DNA: TGTGCCAGTAATCAGGGGTCGATAACTAACACTGAAGCTTTCTTT
CDR3 protein: CASNQGSITNTEAFF

V gene: TRBV7-8
clone size: -
J gene: TRBJ2-2
D gene: -
CDR3 DNA: TGTGCCAGCAACTCGGGACTTCCTACCACCGGGGAGCTGTTTTTT
CDR3 protein: CASNSGLPTTGELFF

V gene: TRBV29-1
clone size: -
J gene: TRBJ2-2
D gene: TRBD1
CDR3 DNA: TGCAGCGTTGCCAGGGGGCCTGCCGGGGAGCTGTTTTTT
CDR3 protein: CSVARGPAGELFF

V gene: TRBV5-5
clone size: -
J gene: TRBJ1-2
D gene: -
CDR3 DNA: TGTGCCAGCAGGTCTGGTGGAGGTTGGGCCTATGGCTACACCTTC
CDR3 protein: CASRSGGGWAYGYTF

V gene: TRBV9
clone size: -
J gene: TRBJ2-2
D gene: -
CDR3 DNA: TGTGCCAGCAGCGTAGAAGACAGCGCGAACACCGGGGAGCTGTTTTTT
CDR3 protein: CASSVEDSANTGELFF

V gene: TRBV9
clone size: -
J gene: TRBJ2-1
D gene: TRBD1
CDR3 DNA: TGTGCCAGCAGCCCGTGGACAGGTCTCAATGAGCAGTTCTTC
CDR3 protein: CASSPWTGLNEQFF

V gene: TRBV19
clone size: -
J gene: TRBJ1-3
D gene: TRBD1
CDR3 DNA: TGTGCCAGTAGTCTCCAGACAGGGTGGGGAAACACCATATATTTT
CDR3 protein: CASSLQTGWGNTIYF

V gene: TRBV6-1
clone size: -
J gene: TRBJ2-5
D gene: -
CDR3 DNA: TGTGCCAGCAGTGAAAGTTTATGGCGGGGGCGAGAGACCCAGTACTTC
CDR3 protein: CASSESLWRGRETQYF

V gene: TRBV2
clone size: -
J gene: TRBJ1-2
D gene: -
CDR3 DNA: TGTGCCAGCAGTGATCGGGCAGGGAAATATGGCTACACCTTC
CDR3 protein: CASSDRAGKYGYTF

V gene: TRBV30
clone size: -
J gene: TRBJ1-4
D gene: TRBD1
CDR3 DNA: TGTGCCTGGGGGGACAGACATAATGAAAAACTGTTTTTT
CDR3 protein: CAWGDRHNEKLFF

V gene: TRBV6-1
clone size: -
J gene: TRBJ2-7
D gene: TRBD2
CDR3 DNA: TGTGCCAGCAGTTCCCGGACTAGTTACGAGCAGTACTTC
CDR3 protein: CASSSRTSYEQYF